Listed below are T cell receptor beta chains from one sample, sequenced in a study of quantifying T cell responses using KT2 cells. TCRdb reprocessed the UMI-ligation and nested PCR reads via MiXCR and lists one record per CDR3 protein. Here the sample spans about 53,000 distinct CDR3 sequences, approximately 13% being singletons. Sequencing used PBMCs spiked with cells of the T cell clone KT2. Receptors originate from a human donor. Both conserved end residues are part of each CDR3. The order of the fields is V gene, clone size, D gene, J gene, CDR3 protein, CDR3 DNA. A D gene is named only where the DNA matches it firmly. The size entry is marked missing in some rows and otherwise reads once, few, many or a size class.

V: TRBV7-3; size: many; D: TRBD2; J: TRBJ2-7; CDR3: CASSGFAGGEQYF; DNA: TGTGCCAGCAGCGGATTCGCGGGGGGCGAGCAGTACTTC
V: TRBV29-1; size: -; D: TRBD2; J: TRBJ2-3; CDR3: CSVTLADTDTQYF; DNA: TGCAGCGTAACACTAGCGGACACAGATACGCAGTATTTT
V: TRBV6-1; size: -; D: TRBD1; J: TRBJ1-1; CDR3: CASTEGAPNTEAFF; DNA: TGTGCCAGCACCGAGGGGGCTCCGAACACTGAAGCTTTCTTT
V: TRBV15; size: few; D: -; J: TRBJ1-5; CDR3: CATSRNNQPQHF; DNA: TGTGCCACCAGCAGAAACAATCAGCCCCAGCATTTT
V: TRBV11-2; size: -; D: -; J: TRBJ2-5; CDR3: CASSPDLAETQYF; DNA: TGTGCCAGCAGCCCAGACTTGGCAGAGACCCAGTACTTC
V: TRBV15; size: few; D: TRBD1; J: TRBJ1-5; CDR3: CATSRDPDRDDQPQHF; DNA: TGTGCCACCAGCAGAGATCCGGACAGGGATGATCAGCCCCAGCATTTT
V: TRBV5-1; size: once; D: TRBD1; J: TRBJ1-1; CDR3: CASSSSPQGQGATEAFF; DNA: TGCGCCAGCAGCTCCTCACCGCAGGGACAGGGGGCAACTGAAGCTTTCTTT
V: TRBV2; size: few; D: -; J: TRBJ2-7; CDR3: CASSWTAGNYEQYF; DNA: TGTGCCAGCAGTTGGACAGCGGGAAACTACGAGCAGTACTTC
V: TRBV29-1; size: -; D: -; J: TRBJ2-1; CDR3: CSVDQLGEQFF; DNA: TGCAGCGTTGACCAGTTGGGTGAGCAGTTCTTC
V: TRBV7-9; size: once; D: TRBD1; J: TRBJ2-7; CDR3: CVSSLGDRAYEQYF; DNA: TGTGTCAGCAGCTTAGGGGACAGGGCCTACGAGCAGTACTTC
V: TRBV6-5; size: few; D: TRBD1; J: TRBJ1-5; CDR3: CASSGQANQPQHF; DNA: TGTGCCAGCAGCGGACAGGCAAATCAGCCCCAGCATTTT
V: TRBV12-3/TRBV12-4; size: -; D: -; J: TRBJ2-7; CDR3: CASSSGTPLSYEQYF; DNA: TGTGCCAGCAGTTCCGGGACTCCCCTCTCCTACGAGCAGTACTTC
V: TRBV29-1; size: -; D: TRBD1; J: TRBJ2-1; CDR3: CSARTQGDEQFF; DNA: TGCAGCGCCAGAACACAGGGGGATGAGCAGTTCTTC
V: TRBV7-9; size: -; D: -; J: TRBJ2-3; CDR3: CASSSRGYTDTQYF; DNA: TGTGCCAGCAGCTCCCGGGGATACACAGATACGCAGTATTTT
V: TRBV18; size: -; D: TRBD2; J: TRBJ2-1; CDR3: CASSQAGGPDNEQFF; DNA: TGTGCCAGCTCACAAGCGGGGGGGCCGGACAATGAGCAGTTCTTC
V: TRBV7-6; size: many; D: -; J: TRBJ1-5; CDR3: CASSLDQNQPQHF; DNA: TGTGCCAGCAGCTTAGATCAGAATCAGCCCCAGCATTTT
V: TRBV2; size: -; D: TRBD1; J: TRBJ1-1; CDR3: CASSEGRQGLTFF; DNA: TGTGCCAGCAGTGAAGGCCGACAGGGGTTAACTTTCTTT
V: TRBV7-2; size: few; D: TRBD1; J: TRBJ1-6; CDR3: CASNGQGGNSPLHF; DNA: TGTGCCAGCAATGGGCAGGGGGGGAATTCACCCCTCCACTTT
V: TRBV20-1; size: many; D: -; J: TRBJ1-4; CDR3: CSARPTGSTNEKLFF; DNA: TGCAGTGCTCGCCCCACAGGGTCAACTAATGAAAAACTGTTTTTT
V: TRBV5-1; size: many; D: -; J: TRBJ2-5; CDR3: CASTPRGGPEETQYF; DNA: TGCGCCAGCACCCCGAGGGGGGGGCCTGAAGAGACCCAGTACTTC
V: TRBV7-7; size: few; D: TRBD1; J: TRBJ1-4; CDR3: CASSPGTGGHIEKLFF; DNA: TGTGCTAGCAGCCCCGGGACAGGGGGACATATTGAAAAACTGTTTTTT
V: TRBV4-1; size: few; D: -; J: TRBJ2-7; CDR3: CASSQDDGRDVYEQYF; DNA: TGCGCCAGCAGCCAAGATGACGGGAGAGATGTCTACGAGCAGTACTTC
V: TRBV29-1; size: -; D: -; J: TRBJ1-4; CDR3: CSVGTTTNEKLFF; DNA: TGCAGCGTTGGGACAACAACTAATGAAAAACTGTTTTTT
V: TRBV5-6; size: -; D: -; J: TRBJ2-5; CDR3: CASSSDIQETQYF; DNA: TGTGCCAGCAGCTCGGACATCCAAGAGACCCAGTACTTC
V: TRBV6-1; size: -; D: -; J: TRBJ1-3; CDR3: CASLTETGPVNSGNTIYF; DNA: TGTGCCAGCTTAACGGAGACTGGGCCCGTGAACTCTGGAAACACCATATATTTT
V: TRBV5-1; size: -; D: TRBD1; J: TRBJ1-2; CDR3: CASSARGPGTDNSYGYTF; DNA: TGCGCCAGCAGCGCGCGGGGCCCCGGGACAGACAATAGCTATGGCTACACCTTC
V: TRBV5-1; size: -; D: -; J: TRBJ1-5; CDR3: CASSLEGPGIQPQHF; DNA: TGCGCCAGCAGCTTGGAGGGGCCGGGGATACAGCCCCAGCATTTT
V: TRBV3-1; size: few; D: -; J: TRBJ2-7; CDR3: CASSQVSYEQYF; DNA: TGTGCCAGCAGCCAAGTTTCCTACGAGCAGTACTTC
V: TRBV4-2; size: -; D: -; J: TRBJ1-1; CDR3: CASSQDGLNTEAFF; DNA: TGTGCCAGCAGCCAAGACGGATTGAACACTGAAGCTTTCTTT
V: TRBV29-1; size: few; D: TRBD1; J: TRBJ1-2; CDR3: CPGTATRNGYTF; DNA: TGCCCTGGGACAGCTACCAGGAATGGCTACACCTTC
V: TRBV6-5; size: few; D: -; J: TRBJ1-1; CDR3: CASSTDVWNTEAFF; DNA: TGTGCCAGCAGCACGGACGTATGGAACACTGAAGCTTTCTTT
V: TRBV5-1; size: few; D: TRBD1; J: TRBJ2-4; CDR3: CASSLEDRGKNIQYF; DNA: TGCGCCAGCAGCTTGGAGGACAGGGGCAAAAACATTCAGTACTTC
V: TRBV30; size: few; D: TRBD1; J: TRBJ2-5; CDR3: CAWDQGAGDETQYF; DNA: TGTGCCTGGGACCAGGGGGCAGGGGATGAGACCCAGTACTTC
V: TRBV5-1; size: -; D: TRBD2; J: TRBJ2-1; CDR3: CVSSLAVVGGRATDEQFF; DNA: TGCGTCAGCAGCTTGGCGGTCGTCGGCGGGAGGGCCACGGATGAGCAGTTCTTC
V: TRBV12-3/TRBV12-4; size: -; D: -; J: TRBJ2-1; CDR3: CASRRNAKGRNAKGSSYNEQFF; DNA: TGTGCCAGCAGGAGGAATGCGAAGGGCAGGAATGCGAAGGGCTCCTCCTACAATGAGCAGTTCTTC
V: TRBV11-2; size: -; D: TRBD1; J: TRBJ2-5; CDR3: CASSSDRGRETQYF; DNA: TGTGCCAGCAGCTCGGACAGGGGACGGGAGACCCAGTACTTC
V: TRBV7-2; size: many; D: -; J: TRBJ1-4; CDR3: CASSLTAANEKLFF; DNA: TGTGCCAGCAGCTTGACAGCGGCTAATGAAAAACTGTTTTTT
V: TRBV2; size: few; D: -; J: TRBJ2-7; CDR3: CASTPGHFISLTYEQYF; DNA: TGTGCCAGCACCCCGGGACACTTTATTTCCCTTACCTACGAGCAGTACTTC
V: TRBV6-1; size: few; D: -; J: TRBJ2-6; CDR3: CASTGSGANVLTF; DNA: TGTGCCAGTACAGGGAGTGGGGCCAACGTCCTGACTTTC
V: TRBV7-9; size: many; D: TRBD1; J: TRBJ1-4; CDR3: CASSHGSLRGLVDEKLFF; DNA: TGTGCCAGCAGCCACGGATCTCTCAGGGGGCTAGTGGATGAAAAACTGTTTTTT
V: TRBV6-1; size: few; D: TRBD1; J: TRBJ2-5; CDR3: CASSESMAGGQETQYF; DNA: TGTGCCAGCAGTGAATCAATGGCAGGGGGCCAAGAGACCCAGTACTTC
V: TRBV7-9; size: -; D: -; J: TRBJ2-3; CDR3: CASGEGLLSSTDTQYF; DNA: TGTGCCAGCGGAGAGGGACTCCTGTCTAGCACAGATACGCAGTATTTT
V: TRBV29-1; size: many; D: TRBD1; J: TRBJ1-2; CDR3: CSATTYDLRTGYGYTF; DNA: TGCAGCGCCACTACATACGATCTTCGGACAGGCTATGGCTACACCTTC
V: TRBV2; size: -; D: TRBD1; J: TRBJ2-3; CDR3: CASSDTGADTQYF; DNA: TGTGCCAGCAGCGATACAGGGGCAGATACGCAGTATTTT
V: TRBV7-2; size: -; D: -; J: TRBJ2-5; CDR3: CASSDSGETQYF; DNA: TGTGCCAGCAGTGACAGCGGGGAGACCCAGTACTTC
V: TRBV3-1; size: few; D: -; J: TRBJ2-1; CDR3: CASSHVGGFYNEQFF; DNA: TGTGCCAGCAGCCATGTTGGGGGGTTCTACAATGAGCAGTTCTTC
V: TRBV20-1; size: -; D: TRBD2; J: TRBJ2-3; CDR3: CSARQPFWGRAVDTQYF; DNA: TGCAGTGCTAGACAGCCTTTTTGGGGGAGGGCCGTAGATACGCAGTATTTT
V: TRBV7-3; size: few; D: TRBD1; J: TRBJ1-1; CDR3: CASSSIPQGEAFF; DNA: TGTGCCAGCAGCTCAATCCCACAGGGGGAAGCTTTCTTT
V: TRBV5-6; size: few; D: -; J: TRBJ2-7; CDR3: CASSLEWGPGLF; DNA: TGTGCCAGCAGCTTGGAATGGGGCCCTGGTTTGTTC
V: TRBV5-6; size: -; D: TRBD2; J: TRBJ2-1; CDR3: CASSPRTSRGNEQFF; DNA: TGTGCCAGCTCGCCCAGGACTAGCAGAGGCAATGAGCAGTTCTTC
V: TRBV2; size: -; D: -; J: TRBJ2-2; CDR3: CASRKLQGNTGELFF; DNA: TGTGCCAGCAGAAAACTACAGGGGAACACCGGGGAGCTGTTTTTT